This T cell receptor beta chain is drawn from a study of long-term antiretroviral therapy in people with HIV. The CDR3 is 15 residues long. Per the germline V gene, CDR1 is SNHLY and CDR2 is FYNNEI. Trimming at V came to 1 base and at J to 3 bases, leaving 4 bases not matched to a gene. Sequencing relied on immunoSEQ assay v3.0, run at survey level. The method was immunoSEQ multiplex PCR; TCRdb's version includes in-frame clones alone and lacks a portion of them. The data contain under 35,000 clones, 94% of them seen just once; the ten biggest clones take up about 4%. This receptor was identified in a woman in her forties or fifties with HIV. The sample was unsorted PBMCs, taken around 5 years after starting antiretroviral therapy. The V and J genes are TRBV2 and TRBJ2-7; 9 bases map to TRBD1. The CDR3 region has the DNA TGTGCCAGCAGTGAAGATACAGGGGGCATCTACGAGCAGTACTTC. Translation gives CASSEDTGGIYEQYF.